This T cell receptor (beta chain) emerged from a study of OX40 agonist ivuxolimab in advanced cancers. Generated by immunoSEQ multiplex PCR, the TCRdb table keeps only in-frame clones and is missing some. The table lists about 49,000 clones, 85% of them singletons. The CDR3 is 16 amino acids. From germline, CDR1 is SGHTA and CDR2 FQGTGA. V was clipped by 3 bases and J by 0 bases, with 13 bases between them. This clonotype originated in an adult with an advanced solid tumor such as melanoma, head and neck, liver or kidney cancer. This sample comprised CD4+ or CD8+ T cells sorted from blood, obtained in a trial of the OX40 agonist ivuxolimab. V gene TRBV7-3 combines with J gene TRBJ2-3; no clear D. CDR3 protein: CASSFKRTQSTDTQYF. The CDR3 region has the DNA TGTGCCAGCAGCTTTAAAAGAACCCAAAGCACAGATACGCAGTATTTT.